The entry below gives a single T cell receptor (beta chain) sequence along with its context. Germline loops: CDR1 MNHEY, CDR2 SVGAGI. With V trimmed by 5 bases and J by 7 bases, 8 bases remained unmatched. This CDR3 contains 15 residues. Per the original methods: From reference gene primer amplification, estimates of nucleated cell counts were derived. Here immunoSEQ multiplex PCR was the method, and the copy in TCRdb shows in-frame clones only, minus some. The V and J calls and the clone size are those of that table, but D and trimming were determined from the DNA. The sample carries 200,000 to 250,000 clones, 86% recorded once. This entry is derived from a study of blood T cell repertoires in COVID-19. Study context: The United States, Italy and Spain supplied acute and convalescent COVID-19 samples. From T cells, B-cell-depleted T cells, or PBMCs came the material, which was cDNA or gDNA.

The specimen sequenced was peripheral blood. This chain uses TRBV6-5 with TRBJ2-2; 9 nucleotides match TRBD1. The sequence was obtained from a woman in her fifties or sixties who had recovered from COVID-19. CDR3 region: CASSSQTGGVGELFF. CDR3 nucleotide sequence: TGTGCCAGCAGTAGCCAGACAGGGGGTGTCGGGGAGCTGTTTTTT.